The text below deals with one T cell receptor beta chain. The clone's antigen remains unknown. No base-level quality is on record; no much larger clone is a single base apart. Samples were obtained from patients with Merkel cell carcinoma. Per the germline V gene, SGHVS is the CDR1 and FNYEAQ is the CDR2. The trim is 0 bases for V and 6 bases for J, with a gap of 8 bases between the germline ends. Measured from the cysteine to the phenylalanine, the CDR3 is 13 residues long. The read is trimmed to its CDR3 DNA, 39 bases read in frame from base 1. These data belong to a study of T cells and Merkel cell carcinoma outcomes (dated by TCRdb to the early 2020s). For context, the study as a whole: The study looked at whether the tumor T-cell repertoire and T-cell density could predict clinical outcome in patients with Merkel cell carcinoma.

What the work shows at the level of the full study, not this receptor alone: According to the report, clinical outcomes in Merkel cell carcinoma patients could be predicted using T-cell density together with features of the T-cell repertoire.

The protocol used for the library was the immunoSEQ multiplex PCR assay. TCRdb retrieved this table from immuneACCESS and kept in-frame rearrangements only. Not all clones are present; in checked studies, unresolved V genes account for under half, and no reason is known for the remainder. Counted in this sample were roughly 1,500 clones; about 82% of them appeared once. The ten biggest clones cover roughly 12% of the sample. The specimen sequenced was tumor tissue from Merkel cell carcinoma. This clonotype originated in a human donor with Merkel cell carcinoma. The sequence is built from TRBV7-6 and TRBJ1-1, with the D gene too uncertain to name. The nucleotides read TGTGCCAGCAGCTTAGCAGGATACGCTGAAGCTTTCTTT. Translated, this gives CASSLAGYAEAFF.